The following is a TCR beta chain sequence with its context. The germline V gene encodes CDR1 MNHNS and CDR2 SASEGT. The CDR3 extends over 12 amino acids. The ends were cut back, 3 bases at V and 8 bases at J, with 8 bases in the middle. These data are taken from a study of blood T cell repertoires in COVID-19. For the study at large: PBMCs, B-cell-depleted T cells, or T cells provided the cDNA or gDNA that made up the material.

Original methodology: How many nucleated cells were present was estimated from reference gene primer amplification. The assay was immunoSEQ multiplex PCR, and TCRdb's table has in-frame clones only and misses some. V and J calls and clone size come straight from that table; D and trimming were deduced from the DNA. The sample comprises more than 100,000 clones, approximately 87% of which are singletons, and approximately 12% rests with the top ten. The sequence derives from a human donor in a cohort sampled during active or convalescent COVID-19. The J gene is TRBJ2-4, the V gene TRBV6-1, with D maybe TRBD1 (5 bases). Source material: peripheral blood. This chain's CDR3 is CASSDRGDIQYF. The DNA of the CDR3 is TGTGCCAGCAGTGATAGGGGTGACATTCAGTACTTC.